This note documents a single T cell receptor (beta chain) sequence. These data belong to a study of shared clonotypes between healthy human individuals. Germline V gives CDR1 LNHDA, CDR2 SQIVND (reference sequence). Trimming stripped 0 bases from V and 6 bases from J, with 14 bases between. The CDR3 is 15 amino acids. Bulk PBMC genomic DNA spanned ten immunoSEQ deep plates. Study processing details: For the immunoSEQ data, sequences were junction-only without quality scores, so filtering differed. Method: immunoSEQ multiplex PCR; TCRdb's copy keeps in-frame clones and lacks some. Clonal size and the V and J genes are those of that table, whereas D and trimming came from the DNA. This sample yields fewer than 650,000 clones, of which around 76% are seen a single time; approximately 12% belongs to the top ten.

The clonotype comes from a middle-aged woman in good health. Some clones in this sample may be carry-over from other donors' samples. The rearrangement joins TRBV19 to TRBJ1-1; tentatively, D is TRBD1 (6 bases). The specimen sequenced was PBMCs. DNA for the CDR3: TGTGCCAGTAGTATAGAATCCGGGTCAGGGGCTGAAGCTTTCTTT. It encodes CASSIESGSGAEAFF.